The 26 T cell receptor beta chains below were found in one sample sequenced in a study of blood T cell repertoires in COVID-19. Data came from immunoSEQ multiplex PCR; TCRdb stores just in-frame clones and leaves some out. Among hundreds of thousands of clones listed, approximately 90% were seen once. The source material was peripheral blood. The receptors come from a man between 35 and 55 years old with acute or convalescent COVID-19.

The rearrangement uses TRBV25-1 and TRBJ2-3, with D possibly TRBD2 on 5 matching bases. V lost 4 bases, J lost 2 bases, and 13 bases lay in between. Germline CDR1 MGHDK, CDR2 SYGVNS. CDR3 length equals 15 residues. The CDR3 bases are TGTGCCAGCAGTGGTACAACTAGTTCCACAGATACGCAGTATTTT. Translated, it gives CASSGTTSSTDTQYF.

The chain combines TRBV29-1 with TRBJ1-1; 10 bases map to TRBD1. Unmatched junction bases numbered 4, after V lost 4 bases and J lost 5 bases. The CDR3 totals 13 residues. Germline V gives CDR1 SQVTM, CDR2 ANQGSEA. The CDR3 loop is CSVAGTGVTEAFF. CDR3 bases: TGCAGCGTTGCCGGGACAGGGGTTACTGAAGCTTTCTTT.

The CDR3 protein is CASSPVWWDSFGNTIYF. CDR3 nucleotide sequence: TGTGCCAGCAGCCCTGTTTGGTGGGACAGCTTTGGAAACACCATATATTTT. The V gene is TRBV7-2, the J gene TRBJ1-3; 7 bases fit TRBD1. Germline values: CDR1 SGHTA, CDR2 FQGNSA. The CDR3 runs to 17 residues. J was trimmed by 3 bases and V by 5 bases; bases with no gene match: 13.

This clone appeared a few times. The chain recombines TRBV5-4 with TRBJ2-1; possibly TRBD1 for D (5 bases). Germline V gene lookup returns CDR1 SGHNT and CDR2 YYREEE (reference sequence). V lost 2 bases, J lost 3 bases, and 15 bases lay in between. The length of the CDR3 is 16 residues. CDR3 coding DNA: TGTGCCAGCAGCTTCGGGCACAGACAGTTCTACAATGAGCAGTTCTTC. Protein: CASSFGHRQFYNEQFF.

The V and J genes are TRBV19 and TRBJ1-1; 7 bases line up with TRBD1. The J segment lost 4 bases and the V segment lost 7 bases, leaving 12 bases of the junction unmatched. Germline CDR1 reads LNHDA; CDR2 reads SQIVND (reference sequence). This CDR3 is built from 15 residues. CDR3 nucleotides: TGTGCCAGTACCCAATCACAGGGGTGGGGCACTGAAGCTTTCTTT. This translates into CASTQSQGWGTEAFF. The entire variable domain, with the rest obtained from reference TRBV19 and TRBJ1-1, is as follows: DGGITQSPKYLFRKEGQNVTLSCEQNLNHDAMYWYRQDPGQGLRLIYYSQIVNDFQKGDIAEGYSVSREKKESFPLTVTSAQKNPTAFYLCASTQSQGWGTEAFFGQGTRLTVV.

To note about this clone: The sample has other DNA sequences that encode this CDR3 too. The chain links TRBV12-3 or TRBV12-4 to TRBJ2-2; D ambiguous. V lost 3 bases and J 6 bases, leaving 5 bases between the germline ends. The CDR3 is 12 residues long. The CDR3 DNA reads TGTGCCAGCAGTTTCTACCCCGGGGAGCTGTTTTTT. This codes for CASSFYPGELFF.

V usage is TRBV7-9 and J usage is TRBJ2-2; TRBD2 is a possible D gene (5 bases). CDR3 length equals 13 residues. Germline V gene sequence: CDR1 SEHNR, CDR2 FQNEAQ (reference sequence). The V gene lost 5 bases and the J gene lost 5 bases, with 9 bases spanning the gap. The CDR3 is CASSLEGTGELFF. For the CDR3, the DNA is TGTGCCAGCAGCCTTGAGGGAACCGGGGAGCTGTTTTTT.

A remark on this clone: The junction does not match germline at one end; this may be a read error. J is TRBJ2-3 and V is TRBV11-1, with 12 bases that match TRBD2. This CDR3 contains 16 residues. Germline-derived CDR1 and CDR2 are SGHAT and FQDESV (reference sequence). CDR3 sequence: CASSLAGGRGTDTQYF. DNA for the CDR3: TGTGCCAGCAGCCTAGCGGGGGGGCGGGGCACAGATACGCAGTATTTT.

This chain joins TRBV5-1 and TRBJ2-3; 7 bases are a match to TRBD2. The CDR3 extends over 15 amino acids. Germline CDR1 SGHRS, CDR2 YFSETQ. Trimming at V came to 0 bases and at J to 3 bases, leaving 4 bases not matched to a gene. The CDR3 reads CASSLEASGTDTQYF. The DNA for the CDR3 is TGCGCCAGCAGCTTGGAGGCTAGCGGTACAGATACGCAGTATTTT.

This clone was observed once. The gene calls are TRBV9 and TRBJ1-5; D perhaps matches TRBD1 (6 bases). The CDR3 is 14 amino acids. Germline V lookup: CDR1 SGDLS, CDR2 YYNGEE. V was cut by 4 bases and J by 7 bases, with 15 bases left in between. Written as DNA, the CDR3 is TGTGCCAGCAGCCCAGGGGTTCAAGGGCAGCCCCAGCATTTT. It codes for CASSPGVQGQPQHF.

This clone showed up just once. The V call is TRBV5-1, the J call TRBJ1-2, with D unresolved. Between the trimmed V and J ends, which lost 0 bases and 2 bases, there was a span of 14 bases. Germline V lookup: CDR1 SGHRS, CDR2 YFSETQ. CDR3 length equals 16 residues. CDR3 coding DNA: TGCGCCAGCAGCTTGGTTTGGCAGAACAAAAACTATGGCTACACCTTC. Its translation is CASSLVWQNKNYGYTF.

The chain's CDR3 is CASSLETGSYNEQFF. DNA of the CDR3: TGTGCCAGCAGCTTGGAAACAGGCTCCTACAATGAGCAGTTCTTC. This sequence joins TRBV5-4 and TRBJ2-1, with a possible D match to TRBD1 (5 bases). Germline CDR1 and CDR2: SGHNT and YYREEE (reference sequence). There are 15 residues in the CDR3. Trimming removed 0 bases at V and 0 bases at J, with 7 bases between.

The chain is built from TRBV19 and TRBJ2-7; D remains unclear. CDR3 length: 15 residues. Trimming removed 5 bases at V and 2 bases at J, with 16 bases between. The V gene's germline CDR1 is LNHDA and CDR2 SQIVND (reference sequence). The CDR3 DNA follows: TGTGCCAGTAGTCCGTCGGTGGGCCGGACCTACGAGCAGTACTTC. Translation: CASSPSVGRTYEQYF.

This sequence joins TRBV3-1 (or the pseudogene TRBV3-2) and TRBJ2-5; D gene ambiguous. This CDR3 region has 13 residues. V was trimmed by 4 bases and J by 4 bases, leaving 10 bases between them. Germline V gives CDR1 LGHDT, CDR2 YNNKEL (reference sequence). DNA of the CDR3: TGTGCCAGCAGCCGTCTCCTAACAGAGACCCAGTACTTC. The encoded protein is CASSRLLTETQYF.

This CDR3 reads CASSEAEGIQYF. CDR3 nucleotides: TGTGCCAGCAGTGAAGCGGAGGGGATTCAGTACTTC. V usage is TRBV6-1 and J usage is TRBJ2-4, with TRBD2 as a possible D gene (6 bases). CDR3 length: 12 amino acids. The V end lost 0 bases, the J end lost 10 bases, and 7 bases lay between the germline ends. From germline, CDR1 is MNHNS and CDR2 SASEGT.

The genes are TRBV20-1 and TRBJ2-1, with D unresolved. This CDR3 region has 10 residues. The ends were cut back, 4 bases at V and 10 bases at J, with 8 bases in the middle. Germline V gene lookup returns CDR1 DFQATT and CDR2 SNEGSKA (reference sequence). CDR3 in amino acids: CSATTEEQFF. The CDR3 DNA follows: TGCAGTGCTACCACTGAGGAGCAGTTCTTC.

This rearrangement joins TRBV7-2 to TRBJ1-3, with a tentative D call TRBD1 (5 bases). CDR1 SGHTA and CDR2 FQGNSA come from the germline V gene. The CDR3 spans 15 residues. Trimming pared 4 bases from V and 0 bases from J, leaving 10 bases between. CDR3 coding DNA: TGTGCCAGCAGCTCTGCGGGGGGCTCTGGAAACACCATATATTTT. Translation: CASSSAGGSGNTIYF.

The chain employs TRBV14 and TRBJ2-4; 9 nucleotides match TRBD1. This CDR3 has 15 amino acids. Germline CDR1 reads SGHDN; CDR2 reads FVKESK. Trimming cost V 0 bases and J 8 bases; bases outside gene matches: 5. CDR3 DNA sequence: TGTGCCAGCAGCCAAGAAGGGGACAGGGTCGACATTCAGTACTTC. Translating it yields CASSQEGDRVDIQYF. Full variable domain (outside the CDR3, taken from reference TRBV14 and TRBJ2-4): EAGVTQFPSHSVIEKGQTVTLRCDPISGHDNLYWYRRVMGKEIKFLLHFVKESKQDESGMPNNRFLAERTGGTYSTLKVQPAELEDSGVYFCASSQEGDRVDIQYFGAGTRLSVL.

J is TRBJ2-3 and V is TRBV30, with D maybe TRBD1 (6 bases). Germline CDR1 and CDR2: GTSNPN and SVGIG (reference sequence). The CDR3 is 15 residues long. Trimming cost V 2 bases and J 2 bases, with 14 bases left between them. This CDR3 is CAWSWGLPNTDTQYF. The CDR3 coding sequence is TGTGCCTGGAGTTGGGGGCTACCGAACACAGATACGCAGTATTTT.

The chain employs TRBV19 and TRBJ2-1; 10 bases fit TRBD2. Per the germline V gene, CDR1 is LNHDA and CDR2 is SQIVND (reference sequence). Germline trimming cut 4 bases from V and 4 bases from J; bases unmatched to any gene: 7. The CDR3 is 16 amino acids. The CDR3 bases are TGTGCCAGTAGTAGAGCTAGCGGGGGACCTTACAATGAGCAGTTCTTC. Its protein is CASSRASGGPYNEQFF.

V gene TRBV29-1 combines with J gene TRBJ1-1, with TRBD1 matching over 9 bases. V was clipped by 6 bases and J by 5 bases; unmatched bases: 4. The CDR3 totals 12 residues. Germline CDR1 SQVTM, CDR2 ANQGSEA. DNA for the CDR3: TGCAGCGTGGGACAGGGTTGGACTGAAGCTTTCTTT. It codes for CSVGQGWTEAFF.

The CDR3 spells CATSDSGLNQPQHF. CDR3 coding DNA: TGTGCCACCAGTGATTCAGGGTTGAATCAGCCCCAGCATTTT. The chain joins TRBV24-1 to TRBJ1-5, with D perhaps TRBD1 (5 bases). V lost 2 bases, J lost 4 bases, and 8 bases lay in between. Germline CDR1 is KGHDR and CDR2 is SFDVKD. The CDR3 runs 14 residues.

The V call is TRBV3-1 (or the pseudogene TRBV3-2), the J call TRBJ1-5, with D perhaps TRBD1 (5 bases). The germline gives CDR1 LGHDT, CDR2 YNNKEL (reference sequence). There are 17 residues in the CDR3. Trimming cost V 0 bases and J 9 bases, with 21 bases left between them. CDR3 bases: TGTGCCAGCAGCCAAGACCTCCGCGGGGGGTCGGTAATGCCCCAGCATTTT. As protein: CASSQDLRGGSVMPQHF.

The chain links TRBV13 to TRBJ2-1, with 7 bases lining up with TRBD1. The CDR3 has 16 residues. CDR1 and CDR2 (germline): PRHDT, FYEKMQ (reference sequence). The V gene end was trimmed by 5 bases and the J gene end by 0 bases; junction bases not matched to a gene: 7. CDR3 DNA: TGTGCCAGCAGCCCAAACAGGGGAAGCTCCTACAATGAGCAGTTCTTC. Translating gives CASSPNRGSSYNEQFF. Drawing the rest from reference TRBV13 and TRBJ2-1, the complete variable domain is AAGVIQSPRHLIKEKRETATLKCYPIPRHDTVYWYQQGPGQDPQFLISFYEKMQSDKGSIPDRFSAQQFSDYHSELNMSSLELGDSALYFCASSPNRGSSYNEQFFGPGTRLTVL.

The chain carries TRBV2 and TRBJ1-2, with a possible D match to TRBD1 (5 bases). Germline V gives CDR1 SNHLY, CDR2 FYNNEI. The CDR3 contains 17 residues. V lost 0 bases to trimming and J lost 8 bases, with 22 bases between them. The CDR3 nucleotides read TGTGCCAGCAGTGAAGCGGGGCAGATGGGAATTTTAGAGGGCTACACCTTC. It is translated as CASSEAGQMGILEGYTF.

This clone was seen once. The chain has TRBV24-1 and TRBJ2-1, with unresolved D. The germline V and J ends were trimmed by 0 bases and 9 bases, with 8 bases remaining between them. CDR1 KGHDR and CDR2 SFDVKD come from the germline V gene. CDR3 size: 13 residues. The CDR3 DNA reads TGTGCCACCAGTGATTTGCAGACTCCTGAGCAGTTCTTC. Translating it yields CATSDLQTPEQFF.